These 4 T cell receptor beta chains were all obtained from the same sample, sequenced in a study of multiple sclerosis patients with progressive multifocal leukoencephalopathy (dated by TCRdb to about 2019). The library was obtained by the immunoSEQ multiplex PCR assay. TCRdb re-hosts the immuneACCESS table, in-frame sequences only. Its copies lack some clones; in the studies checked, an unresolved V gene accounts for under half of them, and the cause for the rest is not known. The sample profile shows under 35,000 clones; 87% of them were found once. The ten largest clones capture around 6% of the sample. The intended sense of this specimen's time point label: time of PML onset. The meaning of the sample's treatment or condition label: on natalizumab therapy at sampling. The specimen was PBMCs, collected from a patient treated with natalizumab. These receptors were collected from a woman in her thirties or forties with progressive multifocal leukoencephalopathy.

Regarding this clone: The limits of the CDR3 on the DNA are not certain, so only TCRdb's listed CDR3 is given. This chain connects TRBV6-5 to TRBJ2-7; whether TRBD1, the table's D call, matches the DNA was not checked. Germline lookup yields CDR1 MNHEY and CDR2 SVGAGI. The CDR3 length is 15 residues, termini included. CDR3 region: CASSTSTGPPYEQYF.

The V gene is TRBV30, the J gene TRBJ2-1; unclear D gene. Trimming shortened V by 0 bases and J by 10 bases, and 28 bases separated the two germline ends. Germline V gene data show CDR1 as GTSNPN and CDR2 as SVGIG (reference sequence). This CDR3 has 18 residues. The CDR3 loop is CAWSVRHLALQLKGEQFF. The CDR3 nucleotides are TGTGCCTGGAGTGTCCGACATTTGGCACTCCAACTTAAAGGGGAGCAGTTCTTC.

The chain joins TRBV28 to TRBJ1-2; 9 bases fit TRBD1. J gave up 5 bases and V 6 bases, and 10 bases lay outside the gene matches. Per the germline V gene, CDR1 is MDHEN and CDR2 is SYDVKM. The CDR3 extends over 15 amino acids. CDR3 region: CASSTTGGQGYGYTF. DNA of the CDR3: TGTGCCAGCAGCACGACAGGGGGGCAAGGGTATGGCTACACCTTC.

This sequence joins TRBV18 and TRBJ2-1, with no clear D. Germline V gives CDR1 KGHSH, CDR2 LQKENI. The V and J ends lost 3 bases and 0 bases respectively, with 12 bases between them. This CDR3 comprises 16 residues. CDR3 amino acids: CASSPPNKGSYNEQFF. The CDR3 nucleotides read TGTGCCAGCTCACCCCCCAATAAGGGCTCCTACAATGAGCAGTTCTTC.